These T cell receptor beta chains were read from a single sample in a study of cytomegalovirus exposure and HLA in healthy donors. TCRdb keeps only in-frame clones here, not all; method: immunoSEQ multiplex PCR. Of 100,000 to 150,000 clones listed, about 78% were seen once; the top ten hold approximately 1.4%. The sequenced material came from PBMCs. The receptors derive from a female donor in good health and CMV-seronegative. The CDR3 runs from the conserved cysteine through the conserved F or W. A D gene is named only where the DNA matches it firmly. Some rows have no size entry. The others give once, few or many, or a class for an expanded clone.

V,D,size,J,DNA,CDR3
TRBV6-6,-,-,TRBJ1-1,TGTGCCAGCAGTTACGTCCGGGAAGCTTTCTTT,CASSYVREAFF
TRBV19,-,-,TRBJ2-1,TGTGCCAGTAGTATCACAAATTCCCTAGAGGGTGAGCAGTTCTTC,CASSITNSLEGEQFF
TRBV29-1,-,-,TRBJ2-7,TGCAGCGTTGAAGATAAGCCCGGCTACGAGCAGTACTTC,CSVEDKPGYEQYF
TRBV27,-,-,TRBJ2-7,TGTGCCAGGACTAGAAAAGGCAGGCCGACCTTTCGGCAGTACTTC,CARTRKGRPTFRQYF
TRBV5-1,-,-,TRBJ1-1,TGCGCCAGCAGCCACCCGGACACAGCCACTGAAGCTTTCTTT,CASSHPDTATEAFF
TRBV29-1,-,-,TRBJ1-5,TGCAGCGTTGGGGAGGGGCTTAGGAATCAGCCCCAGCATTTT,CSVGEGLRNQPQHF
TRBV7-8,-,-,TRBJ1-5,TGTGCCAGCAGCGCCGCGGATTACGGTCAGCCCCAGCATTTT,CASSAADYGQPQHF
TRBV7-9,-,few,TRBJ2-7,TGTGCCAGCAGCACAGGCCTCTATCCCTACGAGCAGTACTTC,CASSTGLYPYEQYF
TRBV27,-,few,TRBJ2-7,TGTGCCAGCAGGTGGGGGCAGGGCTCCTACGAGCAGTACTTC,CASRWGQGSYEQYF
TRBV28,TRBD2,once,TRBJ2-7,TGTGCCAGCAGGTCGGGGGGGCTCAGCTCCTACGAGCAGTACTTC,CASRSGGLSSYEQYF
TRBV30,-,-,TRBJ1-4,TGTGCCTGGAACGATCGTAACGGGGGTGAAAAACTGTTTTTT,CAWNDRNGGEKLFF
TRBV7-9,TRBD2,-,TRBJ2-7,TGTGCCAGCAGCTCCTTAGCGGGGAACCCCTACGAGCAGTACTTC,CASSSLAGNPYEQYF
TRBV5-1,-,-,TRBJ1-4,TGCGCCAGCAGCTTGGGACAGACCTTAAATGAAAAACTGTTTTTT,CASSLGQTLNEKLFF
TRBV7-9,-,-,TRBJ2-5,TGTGCCAGCAGCCCCCGGGGGGCTTTAGGGACCCAGTACTTC,CASSPRGALGTQYF
TRBV2,TRBD1,-,TRBJ2-7,TGTGCCAGCAGTGATCAGGGACAGGGGTACGAGCAGTACTTC,CASSDQGQGYEQYF
TRBV2,-,-,TRBJ2-2,TGTGCCAGCAGTGTTACCAGGGCGCACGGGGAGCTGTTTTTT,CASSVTRAHGELFF
TRBV7-9,-,few,TRBJ2-7,TGTGCCAGCAGCCGGTTACAGGGCCACGAGCAGTACTTC,CASSRLQGHEQYF
TRBV7-9,-,-,TRBJ1-2,TGTGCCAGCAGCTTCAAGGAAGCAGGGTCTAACTATGGCTACACCTTC,CASSFKEAGSNYGYTF
TRBV27,TRBD2,once,TRBJ2-1,TGTGCCAGCAGTTTATCAGGGAGGGACTACAATGAGCAGTTCTTC,CASSLSGRDYNEQFF
TRBV7-2,TRBD1,-,TRBJ1-3,TGTGCCAGCAGCTTAACAGGGGGTTCTGGAAACACCATATATTTT,CASSLTGGSGNTIYF
TRBV7-9,TRBD1,-,TRBJ1-2,TGTTCCAGCAGCTTAGGAGGGGGCCTAGCTAACTATGGCTACACCTTC,CSSSLGGGLANYGYTF
TRBV9,-,-,TRBJ1-2,TGTGCCAGCAGCGTAGGACAGGCTGCTAACTATGGCTACACCTTC,CASSVGQAANYGYTF
TRBV6-5,-,-,TRBJ2-6,TGTGCCAGCAGTTACACAGGCTCTGGGGCCAACGTCCTGACTTTC,CASSYTGSGANVLTF
TRBV7-3,-,once,TRBJ2-7,TGTGCCAGCAGCCCCGGTCTCGTTTCCTACGAGCAGTACTTC,CASSPGLVSYEQYF
TRBV7-9,-,few,TRBJ1-4,TGTGCCAGCAGCTCGAGATCGGGTGGGGAAAAACTGTTTTTT,CASSSRSGGEKLFF
TRBV28,TRBD2,-,TRBJ2-7,TGTGCCAGCAGTCCGACCGGACTAGCGGGAGGGTACGAGCAGTACTTC,CASSPTGLAGGYEQYF
TRBV9,TRBD1,few,TRBJ1-4,TGTGCCAGCAGCGTCGGACAGGGCCTTAATGAAAAACTGTTTTTT,CASSVGQGLNEKLFF
TRBV10-3,-,-,TRBJ1-5,TGTGCCATCAGTGAGGGGCAGGGCGATCAGCCCCAGCATTTT,CAISEGQGDQPQHF
TRBV4-3,TRBD1,once,TRBJ2-1,TGCGCCAGCAGCCAGATTCCCGGGACAGGGTCCTACAATGAGCAGTTCTTC,CASSQIPGTGSYNEQFF
TRBV2,-,few,TRBJ1-5,TGTGCCAGCAGTTCAGGCTGGAGCAATCAGCCCCAGCATTTT,CASSSGWSNQPQHF
TRBV27,TRBD2,-,TRBJ2-1,TGTGCCAGCAGTTTCGTAGCGGGAGGAAATGAGCAGTTCTTC,CASSFVAGGNEQFF
TRBV4-1,TRBD1,-,TRBJ1-1,TGCGCCAGCAGCCGCGAACAGGGGTTGAACACTGAAGCTTTCTTT,CASSREQGLNTEAFF
TRBV7-8,-,few,TRBJ1-1,TGTGCCAGCAGCTCCAAACAGGTTGCGAACACTGAAGCTTTCTTT,CASSSKQVANTEAFF
TRBV27,-,once,TRBJ2-5,TGTGCCAGCAGCTATTCCCAAGAGACCCAGTACTTC,CASSYSQETQYF
TRBV5-1,-,few,TRBJ2-1,TGCGCCAGCAGCCCAATCGAGGCAGGGGCGTATGAGCAGTTCTTC,CASSPIEAGAYEQFF
TRBV9,TRBD2,-,TRBJ2-1,TGTGCCAGCAGCGTTAGCGGGAGGGTCGACAATGAGCAGTTCTTC,CASSVSGRVDNEQFF
TRBV2,-,-,TRBJ1-4,TGTGCCAGCATGGGTGGAGGACAGAGGGGCGAAAAACTGTTTTTT,CASMGGGQRGEKLFF
TRBV15,-,-,TRBJ1-2,TGTGCCACCAGCACGGAAAGGGGTGGCTATGGCTACACCTTC,CATSTERGGYGYTF
TRBV28,TRBD1,-,TRBJ2-3,TGTGCCAGCAGTTTAGAGGACAGGGGCACAGATACGCAGTATTTT,CASSLEDRGTDTQYF
TRBV4-1,-,-,TRBJ2-3,TGCGCCAGCAGCCAAGATCGGTTAGCTCGCACAGATACGCAGTATTTT,CASSQDRLARTDTQYF
TRBV5-4,-,-,TRBJ2-4,TGTGCCAGCAGCGAGGACCGGCGGGGAAACATTCAGTACTTC,CASSEDRRGNIQYF
TRBV6-1,-,-,TRBJ2-1,TGTGCCAGCAGATCTTCAGGGGAAACGTGCTTCTTC,CASRSSGETCFF
TRBV6-1,TRBD2,-,TRBJ2-7,TGTGCCAGCACCCGGGAGGTACAATCCTACGAGCAGTACTTC,CASTREVQSYEQYF
TRBV4-1,-,-,TRBJ2-1,TGCGCCAGCAGCCAAATGGGGGCCCAGCTAGGTGAGCAGTTCTTC,CASSQMGAQLGEQFF
TRBV19,-,-,TRBJ1-1,TGTGCCAGTAGTATATCGGGACACCTGAACACTGAAGCTTTCTTT,CASSISGHLNTEAFF
TRBV9,TRBD2,-,TRBJ2-7,TGTGCCAGCAGCGTAACTAGCGGTTACGAGCAGTACTTC,CASSVTSGYEQYF
TRBV18,-,-,TRBJ2-2,TGTGCCAGCTCCCCAGCCGCGATGAGCACCGGGGAGCTGTTTTTT,CASSPAAMSTGELFF
TRBV27,TRBD1,-,TRBJ2-7,TGTGCCAGCAGTTTTGGTCAGGGGGCTGCCTACGAGCAGTACTTC,CASSFGQGAAYEQYF
TRBV7-9,TRBD2,-,TRBJ2-3,TGTGCCAGCAGCTTAGCTCGGACTAGCGGTCTCACAGATACGCAGTATTTT,CASSLARTSGLTDTQYF
TRBV19,TRBD1,-,TRBJ1-1,TGTGCCAGTAGAGGACAGGGGAACACTGAAGCTTTCTTT,CASRGQGNTEAFF
TRBV28,-,-,TRBJ2-7,TGTGCCAGCAGCCAGGGGCTAGGTCGCGGCGAGCAGTACTTC,CASSQGLGRGEQYF
TRBV4-1,TRBD2,-,TRBJ2-7,TGCGCCAGCACCCCGATTAGCGGGAGCTCCTACGAGCAGTACTTC,CASTPISGSSYEQYF
TRBV6-6,-,-,TRBJ2-1,TGTGCCAGCAGTTTGGGGGCAGGGGACTACAATGAGCAGTTCTTC,CASSLGAGDYNEQFF
TRBV7-2,-,-,TRBJ2-7,TGTGCCAGCAGCTTAGCGCGAGACGGGGGCGAGCAGTACTTC,CASSLARDGGEQYF
TRBV28,-,-,TRBJ2-7,TGTGCCAGCAGGGAGGGGGCCTCAGGCGGCGAGCAGTACTTC,CASREGASGGEQYF
TRBV18,TRBD1,-,TRBJ1-1,TGTGCCAGCTCACCAAGGGGACAGATGAACACTGAAGCTTTCTTT,CASSPRGQMNTEAFF
TRBV28,-,few,TRBJ2-7,TGTGCCAGCAGTTTATCTGATTGGACTCCAAGATCCTACGAGCAGTACTTC,CASSLSDWTPRSYEQYF
TRBV7-9,TRBD1,-,TRBJ2-2,TGTGCCAGCAGCTTGGACAGGGTCACCGGGGAGCTGTTTTTT,CASSLDRVTGELFF